This T cell receptor (beta chain) appears in the sequencing data of a study of early T cells in non-severe SARS-CoV-2 infection. Study context: Unsorted whole blood bulk RNA was sequenced, with unpaired chains. Study results and limitations: Matching results from VDJdb favored anti-spike CD8 responses, leaving private and CD4 specificities undetected.

In the case of this clonotype: The antigen is unknown.

Unique molecular identifiers tagged individual cDNA molecules. TCRdb re-called the 5' RACE reads through MiXCR, storing one row per CDR3 protein. The repertoire holds approximately 71,000 distinct CDR3 sequences, with 12% as singletons. Specimen: whole blood. The sequence was obtained from an adult who was a healthcare worker with PCR-confirmed SARS-CoV-2 infection or an uninfected control (not recorded which).

The CDR3 coding sequence is TGTGCCAGCAGTTACTCAGGGGGAAAATACGAGCAGTACTTC. Amino acid sequence: CASSYSGGKYEQYF. This rearrangement joins TRBV6-5 to TRBJ2-7; the D gene is possibly TRBD1 (6 bases). This CDR3 region has 14 residues. Trimming pared 0 bases from V and 4 bases from J, leaving 10 bases between. From germline, CDR1 is MNHEY and CDR2 SVGAGI.